A selection of T cell receptor beta chains follows, all from one sample in a study of T cell repertoires in cytomegalovirus infection. TCRdb ran MiXCR on the reads and lists one entry per CDR3 protein. This repertoire shows some 200,000 distinct CDR3 sequences, approximately 19% found once; its top ten account for less than 3.5%. The sequencing input was PBMCs. The receptors originated from a human donor in good health (CMV status not recorded). Some clones in this sample may be carry-over from other donors' samples. CDR3s include the opening cysteine and the closing phenylalanine or tryptophan. The D gene is left open where the match is weak. Where a row states a size, it is once, few, many or the class of an expanded clone; other rows omit it.

abundance	len	v_gene	j_gene	d_gene	CDR3nt	CDR3aa
NA	13	TRBV2	TRBJ2-5	NA	TGTGCCAGCACCAGGGACCTCCAAGAGACCCAGTACTTC	CASTRDLQETQYF
NA	19	TRBV7-8	TRBJ2-3	TRBD2	TGTGCCAGCAGCCGGGGACTAGCGGGGTCGGCACTAAACACAGATACGCAGTATTTT	CASSRGLAGSALNTDTQYF
NA	13	TRBV14	TRBJ2-7	NA	TGTGCCAGCAGCGGGCACAGATCCTACGAGCAGTACTTC	CASSGHRSYEQYF
few	15	TRBV7-3	TRBJ2-5	TRBD2	TGTGCCAGCAGCCCGGGGGGGAGGTGGCGGGAGACCCAGTACTTC	CASSPGGRWRETQYF
NA	15	TRBV5-5	TRBJ2-3	NA	TGTGCCAGCAGCATCTCTAGCAGTAGCACAGATACGCAGTATTTT	CASSISSSSTDTQYF
few	11	TRBV11-1	TRBJ2-3	TRBD1	TGTGCCAGCAGCTCCGGGACAGGAAAATATTTT	CASSSGTGKYF
few	15	TRBV20-1	TRBJ2-7	TRBD2	TGCAGTGCTAGACCCGGGACTAGCGCATCCTACGAGCAGTACTTC	CSARPGTSASYEQYF
few	18	TRBV12-3/TRBV12-4	TRBJ2-1	TRBD2	TGTGCCAGCAGTGGGGGACTAGCGGGTCCCAAGGTTCCAGGTGGGCAGTTCTTC	CASSGGLAGPKVPGGQFF
many	15	TRBV7-8	TRBJ1-1	NA	TGTGCCAGCAGCCCCAATAAAGCGTCGAGCCCTGAAGCTTTCTTT	CASSPNKASSPEAFF
NA	13	TRBV29-1	TRBJ2-1	NA	TGCAGCCTTAGCGAGAGCTCCTACAATGAGCAGTTCTTC	CSLSESSYNEQFF
NA	15	TRBV7-3	TRBJ2-1	NA	TGTGCCAGCAGCAAAGGACCCTCCTCCTACAAGGAGCAGTTCTTC	CASSKGPSSYKEQFF
NA	16	TRBV29-1	TRBJ1-1	TRBD1	TGCAGCGTTGAAGGGGGGACAGGACCCGTGAACACTGAAGCTTTCTTT	CSVEGGTGPVNTEAFF
many	14	TRBV7-8	TRBJ2-7	TRBD1	TGTGCCAGCAGCACCCGGACAGGGAGATACGAGCAGTACTTC	CASSTRTGRYEQYF
NA	15	TRBV6-4	TRBJ1-5	NA	TGTGCCAGGGTGATGACAGCACATAGCAATCAGCCCCAGCATTTT	CARVMTAHSNQPQHF
NA	15	TRBV6-6	TRBJ1-5	NA	TGTGCCAGCATATTCCGGGACCGAGAAAGTCAGCCCCAGCATTTT	CASIFRDRESQPQHF
few	13	TRBV6-1	TRBJ2-1	TRBD2	TGTGCCAGCAGTGTACGGGGGGGGAATGAGCAGTTCTTC	CASSVRGGNEQFF
once	16	TRBV18	TRBJ2-5	TRBD2	TGTGCCAGCTCACCGCGACTAGCGGGGTACCAAGAGACCCAGTACTTC	CASSPRLAGYQETQYF
once	17	TRBV7-3	TRBJ2-2	TRBD2	TGTGCCAGCAGCTTAAAGGGCCTAGCGGGGCACACCGGGGAGCTGTTTTTT	CASSLKGLAGHTGELFF
few	15	TRBV7-9	TRBJ1-1	NA	TGTGCCAGCAGCTCCCAAACCTTGAGAGAGGCTGAAGCTTTCTTT	CASSSQTLREAEAFF
many	14	TRBV6-2/TRBV6-3	TRBJ1-6	NA	TGTGCCAGCAGTTTCCGCAGGGAGGATTCACCCCTCCACTTT	CASSFRREDSPLHF
many	19	TRBV7-9	TRBJ2-3	NA	TGTGCCAGCAGCGGGGGAAATGTTGGGGGCGCAACCCTCACAGATACGCAGTATTTT	CASSGGNVGGATLTDTQYF
NA	16	TRBV18	TRBJ1-1	NA	TGTGCCAGCTCACCAAACCGGGTGGGTGGTGGCACTGAAGCTTTCTTT	CASSPNRVGGGTEAFF
few	13	TRBV7-3	TRBJ2-7	TRBD1	TGTGCCAGCAGCTCAGACAGGGCTTCCGAGCAGTACTTC	CASSSDRASEQYF
many	14	TRBV28	TRBJ2-7	NA	TGTGCCAGCACCCTTGGGATGAGCTCCTACGAGCAGTACTTC	CASTLGMSSYEQYF
few	15	TRBV9	TRBJ1-1	NA	TGTGCCAGCAGCCCAGGGACCTTGGGCAAAACTGAAGCTTTCTTT	CASSPGTLGKTEAFF
many	16	TRBV6-1	TRBJ2-5	NA	TGTGCCAGCAGTCTCCGCTCGGCAGGGTTCCGGGAGACCCAGTACTTC	CASSLRSAGFRETQYF
NA	11	TRBV28	TRBJ1-1	NA	TGTGCCACCAAGTTGAACACTGAAGCTTTCTTT	CATKLNTEAFF
few	14	TRBV6-2/TRBV6-3	TRBJ2-7	TRBD2	TGTGCCAGCAGTCTAGCGGGACCCACCTACGAGCAGTACTTC	CASSLAGPTYEQYF
few	16	TRBV5-1	TRBJ2-5	TRBD1	TGCGCCAGCAGCTTGGCCGGGGACAGGGACCAAGAGACCCAGTACTTC	CASSLAGDRDQETQYF
many	14	TRBV6-1	TRBJ2-3	TRBD1	TGTGCCAGCAGAAGGACAGGGAGCACAGATACGCAGTATTTT	CASRRTGSTDTQYF
many	16	TRBV7-9	TRBJ2-6	NA	TGTGCCAGCAGCCCATTCAGGGGCTCTGGGGCCAACGTCCTGACTTTC	CASSPFRGSGANVLTF
few	14	TRBV20-1	TRBJ2-5	TRBD2	TGCAGTGCTAGGCTAGCGGGAGTTCGAGAGACCCAGTACTTC	CSARLAGVRETQYF
many	13	TRBV7-8	TRBJ2-5	NA	TGTGCCAGCACCCCGGTTCGGGCTGGGACCCAGTACTTC	CASTPVRAGTQYF
few	18	TRBV5-6	TRBJ1-2	NA	TGTGCCAGCAGCGCCGAAGTTGGGGCTGGGGTGTATCTACGAGGCTACACCTTC	CASSAEVGAGVYLRGYTF
NA	17	TRBV20-1	TRBJ2-1	NA	TGCAGTGCTAGTAATATCGATTGGGGAGTCTCCTACAATGAGCGGTTCTTC	CSASNIDWGVSYNERFF